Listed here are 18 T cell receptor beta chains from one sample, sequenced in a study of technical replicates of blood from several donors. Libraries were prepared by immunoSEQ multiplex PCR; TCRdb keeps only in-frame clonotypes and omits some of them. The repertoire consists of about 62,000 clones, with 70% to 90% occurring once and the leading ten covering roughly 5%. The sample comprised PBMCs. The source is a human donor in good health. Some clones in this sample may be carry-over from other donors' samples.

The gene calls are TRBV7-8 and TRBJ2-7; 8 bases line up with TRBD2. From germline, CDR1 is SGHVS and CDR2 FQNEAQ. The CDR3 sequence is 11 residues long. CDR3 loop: CARSGGYEQYF. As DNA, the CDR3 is TGTGCACGGAGCGGGGGCTACGAGCAGTACTTC. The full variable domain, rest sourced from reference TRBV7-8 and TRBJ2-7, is GAGVSQSPRYKVAKRGQDVALRCDPISGHVSLFWYQQALGQGPEFLTYFQNEAQLDKSGLPSDRFFAERPEGSVSTLKIQRTQQEDSAVYLCARSGGYEQYFGPGTRLTVT.

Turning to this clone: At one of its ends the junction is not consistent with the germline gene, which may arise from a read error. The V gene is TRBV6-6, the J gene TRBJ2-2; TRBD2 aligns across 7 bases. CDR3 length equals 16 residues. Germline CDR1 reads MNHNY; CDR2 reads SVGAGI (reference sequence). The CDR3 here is CASSNSGTTNTGELFF. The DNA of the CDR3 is TGTGCCAGCAGTAACTCCGGGACTACGAACACCGGGGAGCTGTTTTTT.

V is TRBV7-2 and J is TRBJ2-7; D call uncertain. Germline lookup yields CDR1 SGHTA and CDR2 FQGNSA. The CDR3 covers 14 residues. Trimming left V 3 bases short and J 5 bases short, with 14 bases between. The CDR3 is CASSLHSPNDEQYF. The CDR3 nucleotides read TGTGCCAGCAGCTTGCACAGCCCGAACGACGAGCAGTACTTC.

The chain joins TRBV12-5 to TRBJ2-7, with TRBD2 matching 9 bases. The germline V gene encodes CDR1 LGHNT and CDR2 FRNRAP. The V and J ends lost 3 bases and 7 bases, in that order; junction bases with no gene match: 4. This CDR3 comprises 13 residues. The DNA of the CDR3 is TGTGCTAGTGGTTTTGCGGGAGGGCGGGAGCAGTACTTC. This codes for CASGFAGGREQYF.

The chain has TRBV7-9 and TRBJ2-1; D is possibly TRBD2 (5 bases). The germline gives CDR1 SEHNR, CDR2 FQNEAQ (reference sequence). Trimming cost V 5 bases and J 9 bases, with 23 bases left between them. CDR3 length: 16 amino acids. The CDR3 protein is CASSPRLMAGDGEQFF. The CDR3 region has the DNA TGTGCCAGCAGCCCTAGGTTGATGGCGGGTGACGGTGAGCAGTTCTTC.

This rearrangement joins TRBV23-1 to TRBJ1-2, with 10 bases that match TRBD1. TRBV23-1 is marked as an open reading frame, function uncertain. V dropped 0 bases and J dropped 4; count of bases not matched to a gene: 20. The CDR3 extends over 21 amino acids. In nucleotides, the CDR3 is TGCGCCAGCAGTCAATCTCCCCCTACGGCCGCGAACCGGGACAGGGGCTATGGCTACACCTTC. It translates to CASSQSPPTAANRDRGYGYTF.

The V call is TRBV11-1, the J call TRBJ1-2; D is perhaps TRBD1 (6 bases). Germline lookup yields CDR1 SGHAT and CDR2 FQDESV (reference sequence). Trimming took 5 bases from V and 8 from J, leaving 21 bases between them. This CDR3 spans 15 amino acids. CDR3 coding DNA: TGTGCCAGCAGCCCAGCCGGGGGGCTGGCAGAAGGCTACACCTTC. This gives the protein CASSPAGGLAEGYTF.

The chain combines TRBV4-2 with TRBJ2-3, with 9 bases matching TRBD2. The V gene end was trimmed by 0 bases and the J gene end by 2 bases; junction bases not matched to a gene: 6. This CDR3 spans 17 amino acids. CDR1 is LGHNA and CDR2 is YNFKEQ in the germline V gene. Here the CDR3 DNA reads TGTGCCAGCAGCCAAGAGGAGGCTAGCGGGGCCACAGATACGCAGTATTTT. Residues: CASSQEEASGATDTQYF.

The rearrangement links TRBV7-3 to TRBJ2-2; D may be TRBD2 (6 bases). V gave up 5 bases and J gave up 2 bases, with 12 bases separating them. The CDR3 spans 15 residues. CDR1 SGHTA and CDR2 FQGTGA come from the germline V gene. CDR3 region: CASSLSGPNTGELFF. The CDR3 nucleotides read TGTGCCAGCAGCCTCAGCGGGCCCAACACCGGGGAGCTGTTTTTT. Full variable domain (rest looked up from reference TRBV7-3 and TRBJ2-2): GAGVSQTPSNKVTEKGKYVELRCDPISGHTALYWYRQSLGQGPEFLIYFQGTGAADDSGLPNDRFFAVRPEGSVSTLKIQRTERGDSAVYLCASSLSGPNTGELFFGEGSRLTVL.

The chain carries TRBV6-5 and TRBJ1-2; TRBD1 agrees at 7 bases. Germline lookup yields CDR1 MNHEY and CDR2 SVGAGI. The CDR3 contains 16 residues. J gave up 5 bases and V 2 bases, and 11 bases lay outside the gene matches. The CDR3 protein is CASSYTRTGVPYGYTF. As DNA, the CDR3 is TGTGCCAGCAGTTACACGCGGACAGGAGTTCCTTATGGCTACACCTTC.

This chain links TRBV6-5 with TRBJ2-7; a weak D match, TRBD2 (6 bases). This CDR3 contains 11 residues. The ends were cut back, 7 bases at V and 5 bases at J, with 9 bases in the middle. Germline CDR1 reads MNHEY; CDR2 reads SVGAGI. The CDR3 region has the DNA TGTGCCAGCATTTGGGGGGACGAGCAGTACTTC. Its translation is CASIWGDEQYF.

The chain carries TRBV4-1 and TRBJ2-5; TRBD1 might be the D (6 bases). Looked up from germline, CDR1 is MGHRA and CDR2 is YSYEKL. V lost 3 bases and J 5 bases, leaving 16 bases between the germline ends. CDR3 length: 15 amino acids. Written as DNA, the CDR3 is TGCGCCAGCAGCCAGAGCCATGGGGGCCCTGAGACCCAGTACTTC. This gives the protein CASSQSHGGPETQYF.

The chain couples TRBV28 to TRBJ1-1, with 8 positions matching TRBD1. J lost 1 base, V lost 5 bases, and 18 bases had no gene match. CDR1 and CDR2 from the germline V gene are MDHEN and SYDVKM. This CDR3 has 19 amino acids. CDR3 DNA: TGTGCCAGCAGTAGTAGGGCAGGGGGCCCCGGTAGGTCGAACACTGAAGCTTTCTTT. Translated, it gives CASSSRAGGPGRSNTEAFF.

The CDR3 here is CASSRDGQGGNYEQYF. The CDR3 nucleotides read TGCGCCAGCAGCCGGGATGGACAGGGTGGAAATTACGAGCAGTACTTC. V is TRBV4-3 and J is TRBJ2-7, with 8 nucleotides matching TRBD1. Trimming removed 4 bases from V and 4 bases from J; junction bases left unmatched: 12. The CDR3 runs 16 residues. Germline CDR1 is LGHNA and CDR2 is YSLEER.

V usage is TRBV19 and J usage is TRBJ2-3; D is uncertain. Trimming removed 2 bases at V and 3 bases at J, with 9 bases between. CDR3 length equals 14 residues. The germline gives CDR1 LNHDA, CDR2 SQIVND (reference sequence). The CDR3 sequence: CASSIRGVTDTQYF. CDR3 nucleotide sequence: TGTGCCAGTAGTATAAGAGGAGTGACAGATACGCAGTATTTT.

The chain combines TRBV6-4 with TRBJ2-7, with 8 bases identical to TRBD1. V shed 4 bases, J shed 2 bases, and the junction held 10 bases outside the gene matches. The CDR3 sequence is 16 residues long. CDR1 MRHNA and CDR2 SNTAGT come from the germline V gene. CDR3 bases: TGTGCCAGCAGTGGATTCGGACAGGGCGAACCCTACGAGCAGTACTTC. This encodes CASSGFGQGEPYEQYF.

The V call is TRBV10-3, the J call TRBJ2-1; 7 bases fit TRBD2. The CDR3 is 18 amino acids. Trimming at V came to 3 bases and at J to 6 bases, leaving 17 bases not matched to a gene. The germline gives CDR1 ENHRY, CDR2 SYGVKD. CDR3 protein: CAISDGTASGTFLNEQFF. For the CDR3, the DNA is TGTGCCATCAGTGACGGTACCGCTAGCGGCACCTTTCTCAATGAGCAGTTCTTC.

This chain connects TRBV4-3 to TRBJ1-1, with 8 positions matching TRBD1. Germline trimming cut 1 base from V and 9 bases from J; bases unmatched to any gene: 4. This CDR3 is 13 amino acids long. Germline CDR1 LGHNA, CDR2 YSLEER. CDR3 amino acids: CASSQVDRAKAFF. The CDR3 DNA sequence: TGCGCCAGCAGCCAAGTGGACAGGGCAAAAGCTTTCTTT.